One sample yielded the 9 T cell receptor beta chains listed below, sequenced in a study of blood T cell repertoires in COVID-19. Generated by immunoSEQ multiplex PCR, the TCRdb table keeps only in-frame clones and is missing some. The table lists roughly 50,000 clones, 89% of them singletons. Sequenced: peripheral blood. All receptors come from a human donor in a cohort sampled during active COVID-19.

The chain uses TRBV5-4 and TRBJ2-7, with 7 bases identical to TRBD2. With 4 bases clipped from V and 4 bases from J, the junction kept 11 bases outside the gene matches. Germline CDR1 SGHNT, CDR2 YYREEE (reference sequence). This CDR3 is built from 15 residues. The CDR3 nucleotides are TGTGCCAGCAGCGCCAGCGGGGCCCACTGGTACGAGCAGTACTTC. This gives the protein CASSASGAHWYEQYF.

This clone is a singleton in its sample. V and J are TRBV5-1 and TRBJ2-1; 9 bases match TRBD1. The CDR3 has 13 residues. J gave up 3 bases and V 9 bases, and 4 bases lay outside the gene matches. In germline, CDR1 is SGHRS, CDR2 YFSETQ. The CDR3 sequence is CATRTGDYNEQFF. The CDR3 DNA reads as TGCGCCACCAGGACAGGGGACTACAATGAGCAGTTCTTC.

The V gene is TRBV9, the J gene TRBJ1-1, with 7 bases lining up with TRBD1. CDR1 SGDLS and CDR2 YYNGEE come from the germline V gene. The CDR3 sequence is 14 residues long. V shed 0 bases, J shed 5 bases, and the junction held 4 bases outside the gene matches. The CDR3 loop is CASSVDQGGTEAFF. The CDR3 region has the DNA TGTGCCAGCAGCGTAGATCAGGGGGGAACTGAAGCTTTCTTT.

This chain connects TRBV7-9 to TRBJ1-5; no reliable D call. Trimming removed 2 bases at V and 10 bases at J, with 15 bases between. The CDR3 consists of 14 residues. Germline V lookup: CDR1 SEHNR, CDR2 FQNEAQ (reference sequence). CDR3 DNA sequence: TGTGCCAGCAGCTTATCTGGGAGGGTCTCCCCCCAGCATTTT. It translates to CASSLSGRVSPQHF.

The chain combines TRBV9 with TRBJ2-2, with D possibly being TRBD2 (7 bases). This CDR3 has 18 residues. Germline V CDR1 and CDR2: SGDLS, YYNGEE. The ends were cut back, 6 bases at V and 1 base at J, with 22 bases in the middle. The CDR3, as DNA: TGTGCCAGCACCGTTTTTGCGGGGGCAAACGGGAACACCGGGGAGCTGTTTTTT. Translation gives CASTVFAGANGNTGELFF.

There are a few counts of this clone. V is TRBV2 and J is TRBJ2-7, with 7 bases aligning to TRBD2. V dropped 6 bases and J dropped 3; count of bases not matched to a gene: 8. The length of the CDR3 is 14 residues. In germline, CDR1 is SNHLY, CDR2 FYNNEI. The CDR3 here is CASRPSSGLYEQYF. The CDR3, as DNA: TGTGCCAGCAGGCCTTCTAGCGGACTCTACGAGCAGTACTTC.

The J gene is TRBJ2-1, the V gene TRBV6-2 or TRBV6-3; weak D call: TRBD1 (6 bases). The length of the CDR3 is 11 residues. V lost 5 bases and J lost 10, with 9 bases in between. The germline CDR1 and CDR2 sequences are MNHEY and SVGEGT. The CDR3 is CASSTGIEQFF. The CDR3 bases are TGTGCCAGCAGTACAGGGATAGAGCAGTTCTTC.

The V call is TRBV5-5, the J call TRBJ1-4, with 9 bases aligning to TRBD1. V lost 0 bases to trimming and J lost 5 bases; unmatched junction nucleotides: 2. Germline CDR1 reads SGHKS; CDR2 reads YYEKEE (reference sequence). This CDR3 is 15 amino acids long. CDR3 in amino acids: CASSLGDRVNEKLFF. The DNA of the CDR3 is TGTGCCAGCAGCTTGGGGGACAGGGTAAATGAAAAACTGTTTTTT.

The table lists this clone with a count of one. The chain carries TRBV6-6 and TRBJ1-1; D may be TRBD1 (6 bases). Trimming stripped 4 bases from V and 5 bases from J, with 11 bases between. Germline V gene lookup returns CDR1 MNHNY and CDR2 SVGAGI (reference sequence). The CDR3 contains 13 residues. The CDR3 spells CASSSSTGTEAFF. The CDR3, as DNA: TGTGCCAGCAGTTCCTCAACAGGGACTGAAGCTTTCTTT.